Here is one TCR beta chain with its context. The table came from immunoSEQ multiplex PCR; TCRdb's copy has only in-frame clones and leaves some out. The table records about 350,000 clones, 85% to 90% of them present only once. Germline loops: CDR1 KGHSH, CDR2 LQKENI. The CDR3 sequence is 13 residues long. Trimming at V came to 2 bases and at J to 11 bases, leaving 5 bases not matched to a gene. This entry is derived from a study of blood T cell repertoires in COVID-19. In the study overall: Collection of acute and convalescent COVID-19 samples took place in the United States, Italy and Spain. PBMCs, B-cell-depleted T cells, or T cells were the source of the cDNA or gDNA that made up the material.

This TCR derives from a woman aged 30 to 39 who had been exposed to COVID-19. The sequenced sample consisted of PBMCs or T cells enriched from blood (not recorded which). The chain employs TRBV18 and TRBJ1-4; 7 bases fit TRBD1. The CDR3 region is CASSPGTEHKLFF. In DNA, the CDR3 is TGTGCCAGCTCACCAGGGACAGAACACAAACTGTTTTTT.